The clone carrying this T cell receptor (beta chain) has just one count. The repertoire was sequenced with immunoSEQ multiplex PCR; TCRdb's copy has only in-frame clones and lacks some. The sample shows over a million clones, 78% of them seen only once. This sample is part of a study of shared clonotypes between healthy human individuals. CDR1 is SGHTS and CDR2 is YDEGEE in the germline V gene. Trimming stripped 0 bases from V and 0 bases from J, with 4 bases between. The CDR3 runs to 15 residues. The chain employs TRBV5-8 and TRBJ1-6; D ambiguous. This receptor was obtained from a man aged 18 to 29 in good health. Some clones in this sample may be carry-over from other donors' samples. The specimen sequenced was memory CD4+ T cells from PBMCs. Subset noted: CD45RA-negative fraction. The CDR3 nucleotides read TGTGCCAGCAGCTTGGGAAGCTCCTATAATTCACCCCTCCACTTT. Its protein is CASSLGSSYNSPLHF.